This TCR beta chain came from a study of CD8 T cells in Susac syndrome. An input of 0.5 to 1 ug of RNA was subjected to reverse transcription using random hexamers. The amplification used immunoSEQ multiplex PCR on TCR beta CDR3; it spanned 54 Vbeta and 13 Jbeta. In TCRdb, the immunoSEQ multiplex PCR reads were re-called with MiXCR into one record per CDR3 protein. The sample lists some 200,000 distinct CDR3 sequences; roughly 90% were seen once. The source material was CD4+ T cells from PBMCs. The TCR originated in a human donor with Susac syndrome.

The CDR3 DNA is TGCAGTGCTAGAGATCAGACTAGCGGGGGTAATGAGCAGTTCTTC. It yields the protein CSARDQTSGGNEQFF. The chain has TRBV20-1 and TRBJ2-1, with 12 bases matching TRBD2. This CDR3 region has 15 residues. Germline V gives CDR1 DFQATT, CDR2 SNEGSKA (reference sequence). After removal of 0 bases from V and 7 bases from J, the junction contained 4 bases not matched to a gene.